Shown below are 9 T cell receptor beta chains from a single sample sequenced in a study of cytomegalovirus exposure and HLA in healthy donors (dated by TCRdb to the late 2010s). The library was generated by the immunoSEQ multiplex PCR assay. For the multiplex PCR, a mixture combining 60 forward primers for TCR Vbeta segments and 13 reverse primers for TCR Jbeta segments was used. Imported from immuneACCESS, the table was reduced by TCRdb to in-frame sequences with V and J called. These copies leave out some clones; in studies compared against another copy, an unresolved V gene accounts for under half, and the cause of the remainder is not known. In this sample the table shows about 98,000 clones, under 85% of which occur a single time. Jointly, the top ten make up 9.5% to 13% of the sample. The sequencing sample was made of PBMCs. The receptors derive from a man aged 18 to 35 in good health and CMV-seropositive.

This sequence joins TRBV2 and TRBJ2-1, with D possibly matching TRBD1 (6 bases). CDR3 length: 13 residues. From germline, CDR1 is SNHLY and CDR2 FYNNEI. The V and J ends lost 4 bases and 3 bases respectively, with 7 bases between them. CDR3 DNA: TGTGCCAGCAGTGGACAGGACTACAATGAGCAGTTCTTC. It translates to CASSGQDYNEQFF.

The V and J genes are TRBV4-1 and TRBJ2-1; 7 bases fit TRBD1. CDR3 size: 15 residues. V lost 6 bases to trimming and J lost 0 bases; unmatched junction nucleotides: 5. Per the germline V gene, CDR1 is MGHRA and CDR2 is YSYEKL. The chain's CDR3 is CASSLGQSSYNEQFF. Written as DNA, the CDR3 is TGCGCCAGCAGTCTGGGACAGAGCTCCTACAATGAGCAGTTCTTC.

The chain joins TRBV19 to TRBJ2-1; D is possibly TRBD2 (6 bases). The CDR3 is made up of 15 amino acids. CDR1 is LNHDA and CDR2 is SQIVND in the germline V gene (reference sequence). Trimming took off 5 bases at V and 4 bases at J, with 15 bases between the two ends. CDR3 sequence (DNA): TGTGCCAGTAGTTCAGAAGAGCGGGTGTACAATGAGCAGTTCTTC. Protein product: CASSSEERVYNEQFF. Full variable domain (outside the CDR3, taken from reference TRBV19 and TRBJ2-1): DGGITQSPKYLFRKEGQNVTLSCEQNLNHDAMYWYRQDPGQGLRLIYYSQIVNDFQKGDIAEGYSVSREKKESFPLTVTSAQKNPTAFYLCASSSEERVYNEQFFGPGTRLTVL.

The chain is built from TRBV27 and TRBJ2-7; D perhaps matches TRBD2 (5 bases). This CDR3 is built from 14 residues. With 1 base removed from V and 2 bases from J, the gap between germline ends came to 9 bases. Germline V gives CDR1 MNHEY, CDR2 SMNVEV (reference sequence). The CDR3 region is CASSLYLEAYEQYF. As DNA, the CDR3 is TGTGCCAGCAGTTTATACCTGGAGGCCTACGAGCAGTACTTC.

The gene calls are TRBV30 and TRBJ2-7, with 9 positions matching TRBD1. The CDR3 covers 13 residues. V gave up 3 bases and J gave up 0 bases; unmatched junction bases: 0. Germline V lookup: CDR1 GTSNPN, CDR2 SVGIG (reference sequence). The CDR3 nucleotides read TGTGCCTGGAGGGGACAGGGCTCCTACGAGCAGTACTTC. This encodes CAWRGQGSYEQYF.

This clone has a count of ten or more. This chain uses TRBV4-2 with TRBJ1-1, with D possibly TRBD1 on 6 matching bases. The germline CDR1 and CDR2 sequences are LGHNA and YNFKEQ. This CDR3 contains 13 residues. Trimming removed 5 bases from V and 1 base from J, with 8 bases in between. The CDR3 region is CASSEQGNTEAFF. CDR3 DNA: TGTGCCAGCAGCGAACAGGGGAACACTGAAGCTTTCTTT.

The chain couples TRBV19 to TRBJ1-1; D is ambiguous. From germline, CDR1 is LNHDA and CDR2 SQIVND (reference sequence). V was trimmed by 2 bases and J by 1 base, leaving 17 bases between them. The CDR3 totals 17 residues. The CDR3 spells CASSINNNPVQNTEAFF. The CDR3 region has the DNA TGTGCCAGTAGTATAAACAATAACCCAGTCCAGAACACTGAAGCTTTCTTT. Supplemented by reference TRBV19 and TRBJ1-1, the full variable domain reads DGGITQSPKYLFRKEGQNVTLSCEQNLNHDAMYWYRQDPGQGLRLIYYSQIVNDFQKGDIAEGYSVSREKKESFPLTVTSAQKNPTAFYLCASSINNNPVQNTEAFFGQGTRLTVV.

This sequence joins TRBV5-1 and TRBJ2-7; 10 bases are a match to TRBD1. The V segment lost 6 bases and the J segment 1 base; nucleotides outside the gene matches: 7. Germline V gene sequence: CDR1 SGHRS, CDR2 YFSETQ. The length of the CDR3 is 15 residues. The DNA of the CDR3 is TGCGCCAGCACCTCTCTGGGACAGGGGTCCTACGAGCAGTACTTC. Its translation is CASTSLGQGSYEQYF.

The chain joins TRBV7-9 to TRBJ2-5; 7 bases map to TRBD2. Germline assignment: CDR1 SEHNR and CDR2 FQNEAQ (reference sequence). The CDR3 consists of 13 residues. V lost 5 bases to trimming and J lost 3 bases; unmatched junction nucleotides: 3. CDR3 loop: CASSRAGEETQYF. In nucleotides, the CDR3 is TGTGCCAGCAGCCGGGCGGGAGAAGAGACCCAGTACTTC.